A selection of T cell receptor beta chains follows, all from one sample in a study of blood T cell repertoires in COVID-19. Generated by immunoSEQ multiplex PCR, the TCRdb table keeps only in-frame clones and is missing some. The sample holds roughly 30,000 clones, roughly 80% seen once. Sequenced sample: peripheral blood. These receptors all come from a man in his 70s with acute or convalescent COVID-19. CDR3s include the opening cysteine and the closing phenylalanine or tryptophan. The order of the fields is J gene, V gene, D gene, clone size, CDR3 DNA, CDR3 protein. The D gene is left open where the match is weak. Rows give clone size only sometimes, using once, few, many, or a class for an expanded clone.

>TRBJ2-5|TRBV27|TRBD2|.
TGTGCCAGCAGTTTTTCGGGGGGAGAGACCCAGTACTTC
CASSFSGGETQYF
>TRBJ2-7|TRBV28|TRBD2|few
TGTGCCACCATAACAAGCCGACTAGCGGGAGTGAACGAGCAGTACTTC
CATITSRLAGVNEQYF
>TRBJ2-2|TRBV7-6|.|.
TGTGCCAGCAGCGCAGGACAGTCCGTGAACACCGGGGAGCTGTTTTTT
CASSAGQSVNTGELFF
>TRBJ1-2|TRBV24-1|.|.
TGTGCCACCAGTGACTCCGCATCTATGAGGGGCTACACCTTC
CATSDSASMRGYTF
>TRBJ2-7|TRBV5-4|.|.
TGTGCCACGGGGGACGGGAGCTCCTACGAGCAGTACTTC
CATGDGSSYEQYF
>TRBJ2-5|TRBV12-3/TRBV12-4|.|.
TGTGCCAGCAGTTTAGGGCAATCAGAGACCCAGTACTTC
CASSLGQSETQYF
>TRBJ2-7|TRBV5-1|TRBD1|.
TGCGCCAGCAGCCGCCGGACAGGGGGCGCGGGCGAGCAGTACTTC
CASSRRTGGAGEQYF
>TRBJ2-3|TRBV5-1|.|.
TGCGCCAGCAGCCCGCCGTTGACAGGGAGGACAGATACGCAGTATTTT
CASSPPLTGRTDTQYF
>TRBJ1-2|TRBV19|.|.
TGTGCCAGTAGTATTCAGACGGAGAACTATGGCTACACCTTC
CASSIQTENYGYTF
>TRBJ2-3|TRBV18|TRBD2|.
TGTGCCAGCATGGGGAGCGGGAGGACGACAGATACGCAGTATTTT
CASMGSGRTTDTQYF
>TRBJ2-3|TRBV5-6|TRBD2|.
TGTGCCAGCAGCTTAAAGACTAGCGGCAGCACAGATACGCAGTATTTT
CASSLKTSGSTDTQYF
>TRBJ2-7|TRBV18|TRBD1|.
TGTGCCAGCTCACCGATAATGACAGGGACGACCTACGAGCAGTACTTC
CASSPIMTGTTYEQYF
>TRBJ1-4|TRBV2|.|.
TGTGCCAGCAGTGAAGGATTAGGGGGTGAAAAACTGTTTTTT
CASSEGLGGEKLFF
>TRBJ2-7|TRBV6-5|.|.
TGTGCCAGCAGTCGGAGGTACGAGCAGTACTTC
CASSRRYEQYF
>TRBJ2-7|TRBV7-3|TRBD2|.
TGTGCCAGCAGCTTAGGGGGGGAGAAGACCTACGAGCAGTACTTC
CASSLGGEKTYEQYF
>TRBJ2-3|TRBV9|.|once
TGTGCCAGCAGCTCATCCGGGACTCCCGCGGGAGATACGCAGTATTTT
CASSSSGTPAGDTQYF
>TRBJ1-5|TRBV6-1|.|.
TGTGCCAGCAGTGAAGGGAAGGACAGTTCTAGCAATCAGCCCCAGCATTTT
CASSEGKDSSSNQPQHF
>TRBJ1-1|TRBV11-3|TRBD1|once
TGTGCCAGCAGCCTCGGACAGGGGATGTACACTGAAGCTTTCTTT
CASSLGQGMYTEAFF
>TRBJ2-5|TRBV7-2|.|few
TGTGCCAGCAACCCCGGGGGTGGAGAGACCCAGTACTTC
CASNPGGGETQYF
>TRBJ1-4|TRBV11-2|TRBD1|.
TGTGCCAGCAGCGAGATAAAGGGACAGGCGGCGGGGGAACTGTTTTTT
CASSEIKGQAAGELFF
>TRBJ2-1|TRBV27|.|.
TGTGCCAGCAGTTTAGAGGGTTCCTACAATGAGCAGTTCTTC
CASSLEGSYNEQFF
>TRBJ2-7|TRBV2|.|few
TGTGCCAGCAGTGAAGCGTGGGCGGGGAACTACGAGCAGTACTTC
CASSEAWAGNYEQYF
>TRBJ1-1|TRBV13|.|.
TGTGCCAGCAGCTTAGGTGGCGGGGCTTTCTTT
CASSLGGGAFF
>TRBJ1-5|TRBV19|TRBD1|.
TGTGCCAGTATTCAGGGGTCGGCCGGGACAGTGATTCAGCCCCAGCATTTT
CASIQGSAGTVIQPQHF
>TRBJ2-1|TRBV7-3|TRBD2|.
TGTGCCAGCAGCGCCGGACTAGCGGGAGTCAATGAGCAGTTCTTC
CASSAGLAGVNEQFF
>TRBJ1-2|TRBV6-1|.|.
TGTGCCAGCAGTGAAATACACACGAACTATGGCTACACCTTC
CASSEIHTNYGYTF
>TRBJ2-3|TRBV7-2|TRBD2|.
TGTGCCAGCAGCTTACTTCCAGGGACTAGCGGATTCACAGATACGCAGTATTTT
CASSLLPGTSGFTDTQYF
>TRBJ2-1|TRBV2|TRBD1|.
TGTGCCAGCCTCCGGGACAGTAACAATGAGCAGTTCTTC
CASLRDSNNEQFF